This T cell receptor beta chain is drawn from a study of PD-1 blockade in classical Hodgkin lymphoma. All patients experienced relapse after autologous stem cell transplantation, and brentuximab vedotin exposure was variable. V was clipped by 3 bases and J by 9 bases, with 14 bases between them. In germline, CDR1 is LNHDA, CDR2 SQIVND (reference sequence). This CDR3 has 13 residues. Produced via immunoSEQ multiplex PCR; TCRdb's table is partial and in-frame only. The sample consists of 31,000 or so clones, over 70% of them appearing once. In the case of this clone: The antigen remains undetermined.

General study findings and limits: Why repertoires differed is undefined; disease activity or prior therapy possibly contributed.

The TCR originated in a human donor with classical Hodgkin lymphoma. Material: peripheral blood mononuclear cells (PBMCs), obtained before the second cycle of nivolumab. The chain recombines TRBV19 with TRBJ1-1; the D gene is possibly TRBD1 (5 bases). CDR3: CASSMEGAIKAFF. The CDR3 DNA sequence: TGTGCCAGTAGTATGGAAGGGGCTATTAAAGCTTTCTTT.